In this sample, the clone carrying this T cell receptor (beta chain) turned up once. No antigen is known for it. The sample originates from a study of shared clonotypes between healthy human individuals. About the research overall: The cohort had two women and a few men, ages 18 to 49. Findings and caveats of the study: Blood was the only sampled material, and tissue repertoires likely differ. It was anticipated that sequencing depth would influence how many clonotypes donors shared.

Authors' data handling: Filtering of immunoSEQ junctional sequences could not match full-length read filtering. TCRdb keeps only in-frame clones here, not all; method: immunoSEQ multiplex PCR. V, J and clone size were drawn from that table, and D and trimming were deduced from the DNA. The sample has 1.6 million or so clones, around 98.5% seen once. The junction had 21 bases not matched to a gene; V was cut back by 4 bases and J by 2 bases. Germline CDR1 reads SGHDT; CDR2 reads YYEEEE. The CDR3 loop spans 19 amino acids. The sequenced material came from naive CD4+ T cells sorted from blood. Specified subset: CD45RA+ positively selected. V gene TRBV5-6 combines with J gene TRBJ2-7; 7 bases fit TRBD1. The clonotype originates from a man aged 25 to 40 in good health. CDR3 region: CASSRKVTPDRPRAYEQYF. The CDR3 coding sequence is TGTGCCAGCAGCCGTAAAGTCACTCCGGACAGGCCCCGCGCCTACGAGCAGTACTTC.